This T cell receptor beta chain was identified in a study of identical twins. The CDR3 has 15 amino acids. V dropped 2 bases and J dropped 9 bases, with 17 bases sitting between them. Germline V lookup: CDR1 MDHEN, CDR2 SYDVKM. In the case of this clonotype: What it recognizes is unknown.

Broader study findings: Less excess twin sharing appeared in beta out-of-frame sequences. There were fewer insertions in abundant cord blood beta clonotypes, but memory repertoires showed no such pattern.

TCRdb passed the 5' RACE reads through MiXCR, listing each CDR3 protein once. The table shows 1.5 million to 2 million distinct CDR3 sequences, with roughly a third occurring only once. This sequence joins TRBV28 and TRBJ1-5; D not resolved. The sample was cord blood. The sequence was collected from a newborn girl in good health. The CDR3 DNA reads TGTGCCAGCAGTTTAACTTCCCCCACGTTTCGGCCCCAGCATTTT. This translates into CASSLTSPTFRPQHF.